The clone carrying this T cell receptor (beta chain) showed up many times. The data are from a study of blood T cell repertoires in COVID-19. Looking at the study overall: COVID-19 samples, acute and convalescent, were from the United States, Italy and Spain. From T cells, B-cell-depleted T cells, or PBMCs came the material, which was cDNA or gDNA.

The V end lost 8 bases, the J end lost 5 bases, and 13 bases lay between the germline ends. The length of the CDR3 is 13 residues. Looked up from germline, CDR1 is MGHRA and CDR2 is YSYEKL. TCRdb's table, derived via immunoSEQ multiplex PCR, lists solely in-frame clones and lacks some. The table records roughly 230,000 clones, 70% to 90% of them present only once. The TCR was taken from a man aged 35 to 55 with acute or convalescent COVID-19. Input material: peripheral blood. The chain employs TRBV4-1 and TRBJ1-5; D gene unclear. CDR3 in amino acids: CASRERVDQPQHF. The CDR3, as DNA: TGCGCCAGCCGCGAGCGGGTGGATCAGCCCCAGCATTTT.